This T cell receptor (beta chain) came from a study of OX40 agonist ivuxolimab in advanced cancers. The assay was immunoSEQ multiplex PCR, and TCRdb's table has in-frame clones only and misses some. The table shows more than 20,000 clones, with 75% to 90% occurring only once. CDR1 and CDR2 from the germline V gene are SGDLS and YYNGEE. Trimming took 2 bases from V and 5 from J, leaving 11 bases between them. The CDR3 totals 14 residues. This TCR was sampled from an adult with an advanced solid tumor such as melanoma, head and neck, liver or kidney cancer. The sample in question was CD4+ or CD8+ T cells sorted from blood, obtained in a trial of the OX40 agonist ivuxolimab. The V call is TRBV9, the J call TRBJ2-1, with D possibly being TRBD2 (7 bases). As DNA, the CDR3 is TGTGCCAGCAGCGTGGGGGCGGGGGACAATGAGCAGTTCTTC. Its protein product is CASSVGAGDNEQFF.